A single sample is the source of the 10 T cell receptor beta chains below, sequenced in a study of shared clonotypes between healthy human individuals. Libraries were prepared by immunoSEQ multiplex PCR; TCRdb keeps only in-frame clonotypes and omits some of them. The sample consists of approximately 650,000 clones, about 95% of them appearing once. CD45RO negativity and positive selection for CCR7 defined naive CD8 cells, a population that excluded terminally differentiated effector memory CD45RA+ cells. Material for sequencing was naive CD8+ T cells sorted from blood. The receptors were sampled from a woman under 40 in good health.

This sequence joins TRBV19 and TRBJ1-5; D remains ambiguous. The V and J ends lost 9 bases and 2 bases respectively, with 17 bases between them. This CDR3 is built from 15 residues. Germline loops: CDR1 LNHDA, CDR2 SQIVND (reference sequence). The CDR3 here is CARFASEKGNQPQHF. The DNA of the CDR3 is TGTGCCAGATTTGCATCCGAAAAGGGCAATCAGCCCCAGCATTTT.

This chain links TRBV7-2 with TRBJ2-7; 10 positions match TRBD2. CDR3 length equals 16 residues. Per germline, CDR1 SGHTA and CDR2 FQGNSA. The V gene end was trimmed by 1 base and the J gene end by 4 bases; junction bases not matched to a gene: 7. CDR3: CASSLGVSGRWYEQYF. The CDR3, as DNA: TGTGCCAGCAGCTTAGGCGTTAGCGGGAGGTGGTACGAGCAGTACTTC.

In DNA, the CDR3 is TGTGCCAGCAGTGAGTTAGCGGGAGGATCATTGGATACGCAGTATTTT. Translation: CASSELAGGSLDTQYF. The chain has TRBV2 and TRBJ2-3; 10 nucleotides line up with TRBD2. The CDR3 runs 16 residues. Germline CDR1 SNHLY, CDR2 FYNNEI. The J segment lost 6 bases and the V segment lost 3 bases, leaving 9 bases of the junction unmatched.

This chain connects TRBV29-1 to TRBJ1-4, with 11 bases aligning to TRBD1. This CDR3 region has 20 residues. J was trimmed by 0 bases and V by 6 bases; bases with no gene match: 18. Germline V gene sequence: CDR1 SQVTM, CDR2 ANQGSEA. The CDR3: CSVALRKRTGGPPTNEKLFF. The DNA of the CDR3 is TGCAGCGTGGCTCTAAGGAAAAGGACAGGGGGCCCTCCAACTAATGAAAAACTGTTTTTT.

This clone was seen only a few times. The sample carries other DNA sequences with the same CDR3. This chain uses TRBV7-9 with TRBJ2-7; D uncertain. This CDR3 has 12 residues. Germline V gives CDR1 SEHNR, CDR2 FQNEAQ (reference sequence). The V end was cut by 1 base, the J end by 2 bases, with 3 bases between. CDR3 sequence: CASSLVPYEQYF. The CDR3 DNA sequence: TGTGCCAGCAGCTTAGTCCCCTACGAGCAGTACTTC.

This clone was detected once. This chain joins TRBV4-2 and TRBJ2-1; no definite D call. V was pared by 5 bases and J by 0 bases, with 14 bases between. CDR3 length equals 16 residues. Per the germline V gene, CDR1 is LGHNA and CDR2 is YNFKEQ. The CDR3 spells CASSLPLRSSYNEQFF. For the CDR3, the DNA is TGTGCCAGCAGCTTACCTCTCCGAAGCTCCTACAATGAGCAGTTCTTC.

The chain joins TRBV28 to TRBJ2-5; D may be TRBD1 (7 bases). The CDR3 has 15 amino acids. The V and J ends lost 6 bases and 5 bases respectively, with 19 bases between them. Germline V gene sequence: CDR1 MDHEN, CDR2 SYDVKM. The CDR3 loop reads CASSNPQGGLETQYF. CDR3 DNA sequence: TGTGCCAGCAGCAACCCGCAGGGGGGATTGGAGACCCAGTACTTC. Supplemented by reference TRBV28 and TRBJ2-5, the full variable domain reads DVKVTQSSRYLVKRTGEKVFLECVQDMDHENMFWYRQDPGLGLRLIYFSYDVKMKEKGDIPEGYSVSREKKERFSLILESASTNQTSMYLCASSNPQGGLETQYFGPGTRLLVL.

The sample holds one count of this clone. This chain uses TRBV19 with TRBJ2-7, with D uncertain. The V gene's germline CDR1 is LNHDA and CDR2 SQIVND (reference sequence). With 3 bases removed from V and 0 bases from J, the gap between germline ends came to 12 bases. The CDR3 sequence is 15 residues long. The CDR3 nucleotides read TGTGCCAGTAGTATCACCCCCAGTTCCTCCTACGAGCAGTACTTC. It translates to CASSITPSSSYEQYF.

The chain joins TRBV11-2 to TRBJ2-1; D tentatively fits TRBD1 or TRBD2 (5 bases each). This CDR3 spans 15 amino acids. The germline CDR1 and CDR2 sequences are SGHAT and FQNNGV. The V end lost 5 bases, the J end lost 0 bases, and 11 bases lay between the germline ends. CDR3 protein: CASSPVGRSYNEQFF. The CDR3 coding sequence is TGTGCCAGCAGCCCCGTGGGACGCTCCTACAATGAGCAGTTCTTC.

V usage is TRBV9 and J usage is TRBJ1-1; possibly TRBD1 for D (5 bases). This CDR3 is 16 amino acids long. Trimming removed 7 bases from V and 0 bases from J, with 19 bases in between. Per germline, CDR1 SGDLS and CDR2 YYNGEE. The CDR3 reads CASGGGAATLNTEAFF. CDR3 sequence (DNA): TGTGCCAGCGGTGGAGGGGCCGCAACTTTGAACACTGAAGCTTTCTTT.